These 10 T cell receptor beta chains came from one sample sequenced in a study of tumor-infiltrating lymphocytes in primary liver carcinoma. TCR beta cDNA came from about 450 ng total RNA, primed with a constant-region primer. Researchers made the TCR beta libraries by running three nested multiplex PCR rounds with slightly modified ARM-PCR. The study ran its first two PCR rounds for nine to eleven cycles each, using TRBV1-TRBV30 forward primers and a C-beta reverse primer. TCRdb re-derived calls from the multiplex PCR reads in MiXCR, one entry per CDR3 protein. The data contain fewer than 200,000 distinct CDR3 sequences, over 80% of them seen just once; the ten biggest clones take up about a sixth. Between 20 and 30 mg of unsorted bulk tissue served as the source from which RNA and DNA were co-extracted. Sequencing was performed on tumor tissue from primary liver carcinoma. The source of these receptors is a man aged 35-49 years with primary liver carcinoma and hepatitis B virus infection.

Worth noting for this clonotype: The junction departs from the called germline gene at one end, perhaps through a read error. The gene calls are TRBV6-2 or TRBV6-3 and TRBJ2-1; D possibly corresponds to TRBD2 (6 bases). CDR3 length: 15 amino acids. Germline CDR1 MNHEY, CDR2 SVGEGT. CDR3 nucleotides: TGTGCCAGCAGTTATTCAGGCGGGACCTACAATGGGCAGTTCTTC. Protein: CASSYSGGTYNGQFF.

CDR3 sequence: CASSEFPGYGNEQFF. For the CDR3, the DNA is TGTGCCAGCAGTGAGTTCCCGGGATACGGGAACGAGCAGTTCTTC. The chain has TRBV6-1 and TRBJ2-1, with TRBD2 as a possible D gene (5 bases). The CDR3 is 15 amino acids. The V end was cut by 3 bases, the J end by 10 bases, with 19 bases between. Germline assignment: CDR1 MNHNS and CDR2 SASEGT.

This clonotype came up a few times. A much more abundant neighbour one base away suggests this may be a read error. This chain's CDR3 is CASSHTLRTLAPNHPQHF. For the CDR3, the DNA is TGTGCCAGCAGTCACACCCTTCGGACCTTGGCCCCGAATCATCCCCAGCATTTT. The J gene is TRBJ1-5, the V gene TRBV6-2 or TRBV6-3; D is unresolved. This CDR3 has 18 residues. Germline V gene sequence: CDR1 MNHEY, CDR2 SVGEGT.

In regard to this clonotype: A much larger clone differs by one base, so this may be a read error. This chain links TRBV28 with TRBJ2-7, with D possibly being TRBD1 (6 bases). The CDR3 covers 12 residues. Germline CDR1 and CDR2: MDHEN and SYDVKM. Between the trimmed V and J ends, which lost 5 bases and 10 bases, there was a span of 15 bases. CDR3 sequence (DNA): TGTGCCAGCAGTCAGGGGCGGAAGGATCAGTACTTC. It specifies CASSQGRKDQYF.

This rearrangement joins TRBV11-3 to TRBJ2-7, with D possibly being TRBD2 (6 bases). The CDR3 has 14 residues. Germline CDR1 is SGHNT and CDR2 is YENEEA. For the CDR3, the DNA is TGTGCAACTCGATGGGGGGTGACTTCCTACGAGCAGTACTTC. Its protein is CATRWGVTSYEQYF.

As to this clonotype: The DNA is omitted, as the CDR3 cannot be located on it reliably, and the CDR3 follows TCRdb's listing. The chain links TRBV29-1 to TRBJ1-2; the table's D gene call, TRBD1, was not cross checked with the DNA. The CDR3 spans 15 residues, counting both ends. CDR1 and CDR2 (germline): SQVTM, ANQGSEA. CDR3 in amino acids: CSLSGQGAGNYGCTF.

This clonotype appeared a few times. Relative to the germline gene, one junction end is altered; a read error may explain this. V usage is TRBV6-5 and J usage is TRBJ2-3, with 8 bases aligning to TRBD2. The CDR3 sequence is 16 residues long. The V gene's germline CDR1 is MNHEY and CDR2 SVGAGI. The CDR3 reads CASNYSLAGYTDTRYF. CDR3 sequence (DNA): TGTGCCAGCAATTACTCTTTAGCGGGGTACACAGATACGCGGTATTTT.

The chain is built from TRBV5-6 and TRBJ1-1, with D maybe TRBD1 (5 bases). The germline V gene encodes CDR1 SGHDT and CDR2 YYEEEE. Trimming shortened V by 0 bases and J by 7 bases, and 16 bases separated the two germline ends. The CDR3 sequence is 15 residues long. CDR3 loop: CASSLGGTRAHEAFF. Here the CDR3 DNA reads TGTGCCAGCAGCTTGGGGGGGACGAGGGCCCATGAAGCTTTCTTT.

To note about this clonotype: Because it lacks the conserved phenylalanine or tryptophan at the end, this CDR3 is likely a read error. No DNA is shown, since the ends of the CDR3 on it are uncertain; the CDR3 is the one TCRdb lists. This chain joins TRBV29-1 and TRBJ2-2. Looked up from germline, CDR1 is SQVTM and CDR2 is ANQGSEA. Both ends counted, the CDR3 spans 11 residues. CDR3 in amino acids: CSVADTGELFY.

Remarks on this clonotype: As the CDR3 is not closed by the conserved phenylalanine or tryptophan, this likely results from a read error. The chain recombines TRBV28 with TRBJ1-1, with TRBD1 as a possible D gene (5 bases). V gave up 6 bases and J gave up 7 bases, with 12 bases separating them. CDR1 and CDR2 (germline): MDHEN, SYDVKM. There are 12 residues in the CDR3. CDR3 coding DNA: TGTGCCAGCAGAATCATAGGGGATGAAGCTTTCATT. This gives the protein CASRIIGDEAFI.